Shown below are 24 T cell receptor beta chains from a single sample sequenced in a study of T cell responses to AZD1222 COVID-19 vaccine. Assay: immunoSEQ multiplex PCR; the TCRdb copy retains only in-frame clones and omits some. The data contain some 130,000 clones, 70% to 90% of them singletons. The sequencing here drew on peripheral blood, taken 28 days after the second AZD1222 dose. These TCRs come from an adult who received the AZD1222 COVID-19 vaccine.

The chain joins TRBV10-3 to TRBJ1-3, with unresolved D. The ends were cut back, 5 bases at V and 4 bases at J, with 6 bases in the middle. CDR3 length: 12 residues. In germline, CDR1 is ENHRY, CDR2 SYGVKD. Written as DNA, the CDR3 is TGTGCCATCAGTCCCAACGGAAACACCATATATTTT. This codes for CAISPNGNTIYF.

This clone showed up just once. The rearrangement uses TRBV19 and TRBJ1-1; D unresolved. V lost 7 bases to trimming and J lost 6 bases, with 18 bases between them. CDR1 and CDR2 from the germline V gene are LNHDA and SQIVND (reference sequence). This CDR3 contains 14 residues. The CDR3 sequence is CASILQHLRSEAFF. In DNA, the CDR3 is TGTGCCAGTATCTTGCAGCACCTTCGATCTGAAGCTTTCTTT. Full variable domain (missing parts from reference TRBV19 and TRBJ1-1): DGGITQSPKYLFRKEGQNVTLSCEQNLNHDAMYWYRQDPGQGLRLIYYSQIVNDFQKGDIAEGYSVSREKKESFPLTVTSAQKNPTAFYLCASILQHLRSEAFFGQGTRLTVV.

The genes are TRBV3-1 (or the pseudogene TRBV3-2) and TRBJ2-5; 9 nucleotides align to TRBD2. The length of the CDR3 is 13 residues. CDR1 is LGHDT and CDR2 is YNNKEL in the germline V gene (reference sequence). The V gene end was trimmed by 4 bases and the J gene end by 9 bases; junction bases not matched to a gene: 6. The CDR3 nucleotides are TGTGCCAGCAGCCTCGAGCGGGAGGACCCCCAGTACTTC. As protein: CASSLEREDPQYF.

This clone was detected a few times. CDR3 sequence (DNA): TGTGCCAGCAGCTTCTTTCCGGGACTAGCGGGACAAGAGACCCAGTACTTC. It encodes CASSFFPGLAGQETQYF. The chain recombines TRBV7-9 with TRBJ2-5, with 13 bases fitting TRBD2. CDR1 and CDR2 (germline): SEHNR, FQNEAQ (reference sequence). With V trimmed by 3 bases and J by 2 bases, 6 bases remained unmatched. The CDR3 has 17 residues.

The chain has TRBV6-5 and TRBJ1-1; D remains unclear. Trimming took 5 bases from V and 1 from J, leaving 14 bases between them. Germline CDR1 and CDR2: MNHEY and SVGAGI. CDR3 length equals 15 residues. The CDR3 bases are TGTGCCAGCAGTCCGCCCGGACGGAAGAACACTGAAGCTTTCTTT. Protein sequence: CASSPPGRKNTEAFF.

The genes are TRBV7-2 and TRBJ1-3, with unresolved D. Trimming took 10 bases from V and 4 from J, leaving 14 bases between them. The CDR3 totals 13 residues. CDR1 SGHTA and CDR2 FQGNSA come from the germline V gene. The CDR3 nucleotides are TGTGCCACCCTATACCCAAGGGGAAACACCATATATTTT. As protein: CATLYPRGNTIYF. Drawing the rest from reference TRBV7-2 and TRBJ1-3, the complete variable domain is GAGVSQSPSNKVTEKGKDVELRCDPISGHTALYWYRQSLGQGLEFLIYFQGNSAPDKSGLPSDRFSAERTGGSVSTLTIQRTQQEDSAVYLCATLYPRGNTIYFGEGSWLTVV.

V and J are TRBV28 and TRBJ1-2; tentatively, D is TRBD1 (6 bases). Germline CDR1 and CDR2: MDHEN and SYDVKM. V was pared by 6 bases and J by 4 bases, with 9 bases between. This CDR3 is 12 amino acids long. The CDR3, as DNA: TGTGCCAGCAGAGGGGGGAGCTATGGCTACACCTTC. The encoded protein is CASRGGSYGYTF.

This clone was detected only a few times. This chain uses TRBV7-8 with TRBJ1-5; a possible D gene is TRBD1 (6 bases). CDR3 length equals 17 residues. Trimming removed 1 base from V and 5 bases from J, with 18 bases in between. Germline V gene sequence: CDR1 SGHVS, CDR2 FQNEAQ. CDR3 in DNA: TGTGCCAGCAGCTTAGTTGGGGGCGGCCGGGTCGATCAGCCCCAGCATTTT. Its protein product is CASSLVGGGRVDQPQHF.

The chain links TRBV4-2 to TRBJ1-1, with D tentatively TRBD1 (5 bases). This CDR3 has 15 residues. Germline CDR1 is LGHNA and CDR2 is YNFKEQ. V was trimmed by 0 bases and J by 2 bases, leaving 10 bases between them. In nucleotides, the CDR3 is TGTGCCAGCAGCCAAGAAAGGGGAATTAACACTGAAGCTTTCTTT. Its translation: CASSQERGINTEAFF.

V usage is TRBV19 and J usage is TRBJ2-7, with TRBD1 matching 9 bases. The J segment lost 0 bases and the V segment lost 6 bases, leaving 6 bases of the junction unmatched. Per the germline V gene, CDR1 is LNHDA and CDR2 is SQIVND (reference sequence). The CDR3 is 15 residues long. The CDR3 sequence: CASRAGTGSSYEQYF. CDR3 DNA: TGTGCCAGTAGAGCCGGGACAGGGAGCTCCTACGAGCAGTACTTC.

The gene calls are TRBV7-9 and TRBJ1-1, with 11 nucleotides matching TRBD1. Trimming cost V 5 bases and J 6 bases; bases outside gene matches: 5. Germline lookup yields CDR1 SEHNR and CDR2 FQNEAQ (reference sequence). The CDR3 consists of 14 residues. CDR3 residues: CASSRGQGEAEAFF. The CDR3 DNA follows: TGTGCCAGCAGCCGGGGACAGGGGGAGGCTGAAGCTTTCTTT.

The chain uses TRBV18 and TRBJ1-1; D perhaps matches TRBD1 (6 bases). Deletions cut 2 bases from V and 1 base from J, with 11 bases between. Germline loops: CDR1 KGHSH, CDR2 LQKENI. The CDR3 is 15 residues long. The CDR3 DNA is TGTGCCAGCTCACCATGGACAGCCAGGAACACTGAAGCTTTCTTT. It translates to CASSPWTARNTEAFF. Looking up the rest from reference TRBV18 and TRBJ1-1 gives the full variable domain: NAGVMQNPRHLVRRRGQEARLRCSPMKGHSHVYWYRQLPEEGLKFMVYLQKENIIDESGMPKERFSAEFPKEGPSILRIQQVVRGDSAAYFCASSPWTARNTEAFFGQGTRLTVV.

This chain links TRBV20-1 with TRBJ1-5; D call uncertain. Germline V gene lookup returns CDR1 DFQATT and CDR2 SNEGSKA (reference sequence). V was shortened by 3 bases and J by 6 bases, with 15 bases between the two germline ends. There are 14 residues in the CDR3. The CDR3 DNA reads TGCAGTGCTAGTCCGCCGGGGAGAGGTCAGCCCCAGCATTTT. Translation: CSASPPGRGQPQHF.

This chain connects TRBV18 to TRBJ1-1; TRBD1 aligns across 7 bases. This CDR3 has 13 amino acids. V was clipped by 5 bases and J by 6 bases; unmatched bases: 6. The germline gives CDR1 KGHSH, CDR2 LQKENI. The CDR3 is CASSETGAPEAFF. The DNA for the CDR3 is TGTGCCAGCTCAGAAACAGGGGCCCCTGAAGCTTTCTTT.

V gene TRBV6-6 combines with J gene TRBJ1-1; D is uncertain. Germline values: CDR1 MNHNY, CDR2 SVGAGI (reference sequence). V lost 6 bases, J lost 4 bases, and 18 bases lay in between. The CDR3 is 15 amino acids. The CDR3 spells CASRENLGLVTEAFF. CDR3 in DNA: TGTGCCAGCAGAGAAAACTTAGGTCTGGTCACTGAAGCTTTCTTT.

The J gene is TRBJ1-3, the V gene TRBV6-6; D gene ambiguous. The CDR3 length is 19 residues. V dropped 5 bases and J dropped 0 bases, with 23 bases sitting between them. The germline CDR1 and CDR2 sequences are MNHNY and SVGAGI (reference sequence). The chain's CDR3 is CASSHEGLINFLSGNTIYF. The CDR3, as DNA: TGTGCCAGCAGTCATGAAGGCTTAATAAACTTTCTCTCTGGAAACACCATATATTTT.

J is TRBJ1-3 and V is TRBV9, with D perhaps TRBD1 (5 bases). The CDR3 runs to 13 residues. The germline V and J ends were trimmed by 4 bases and 4 bases, with 9 bases remaining between them. The germline V gene encodes CDR1 SGDLS and CDR2 YYNGEE. CDR3 coding DNA: TGTGCCAGCAGCCCAGGGTACGGAAACACCATATATTTT. Translation gives CASSPGYGNTIYF.

This chain joins TRBV7-2 and TRBJ1-2; D gene uncertain. Germline V gene data show CDR1 as SGHTA and CDR2 as FQGNSA. Trimming stripped 1 base from V and 7 bases from J, with 7 bases between. The CDR3 covers 12 residues. The CDR3 protein is CASSLEVFGYTF. The CDR3 DNA reads as TGTGCCAGCAGCTTAGAGGTGTTTGGCTACACCTTC.

V gene TRBV9 combines with J gene TRBJ2-1; 8 positions match TRBD2. The CDR3 runs to 15 residues. Germline V gene lookup returns CDR1 SGDLS and CDR2 YYNGEE. The V and J ends lost 4 bases and 4 bases, in that order; junction bases with no gene match: 7. CDR3 nucleotides: TGTGCCAGCAGCCCGGGGGGGGGCGCTTACAATGAGCAGTTCTTC. It codes for CASSPGGGAYNEQFF.

This clone was picked up a small number of times. This chain connects TRBV7-3 to TRBJ2-2, with D unresolved. CDR3 size: 16 residues. Trimming stripped 5 bases from V and 2 bases from J, with 15 bases between. The germline CDR1 and CDR2 sequences are SGHTA and FQGTGA. Written as DNA, the CDR3 is TGTGCCAGCAGCCCGGACCCTACAGCTAACACCGGGGAGCTGTTTTTT. Residues: CASSPDPTANTGELFF.

This clone has only one observation. The V gene is TRBV12-5, the J gene TRBJ2-7; the D gene is possibly TRBD1 (5 bases). The CDR3 totals 16 residues. Germline V gene sequence: CDR1 LGHNT, CDR2 FRNRAP. Trimming removed 1 base at V and 2 bases at J, with 15 bases between. The CDR3 DNA reads as TGTGCTAGTGGTTTGGGATGGGGCAGTCGAGCCTACGAGCAGTACTTC. It encodes CASGLGWGSRAYEQYF.

CDR3 nucleotides: TGTGCCAGCAGCGCCGGGACTAGCGGGAGTCCCTACGAGCAGTACTTC. This encodes CASSAGTSGSPYEQYF. The chain couples TRBV5-4 to TRBJ2-7, with 14 bases matching TRBD2. J gave up 2 bases and V 4 bases, and 5 bases lay outside the gene matches. Germline CDR1 SGHNT, CDR2 YYREEE (reference sequence). The CDR3 spans 16 residues.

J is TRBJ2-5 and V is TRBV10-2, with 13 bases lining up with TRBD2. The CDR3 runs to 15 residues. Germline V gene lookup returns CDR1 WSHSY and CDR2 SAAADI. The trim removed 3 bases at V and 3 bases at J, leaving 1 base unmatched. CDR3 nucleotide sequence: TGCGCCAGCAGTGACGGGACTAGCGGGAAAGAGACCCAGTACTTC. Protein: CASSDGTSGKETQYF.

This clone came up once. The rearrangement joins TRBV9 to TRBJ1-3; D might be TRBD1 (5 bases). In germline, CDR1 is SGDLS, CDR2 YYNGEE. The V end was cut by 3 bases, the J end by 0 bases, with 16 bases between. The CDR3 has 17 residues. CDR3 sequence reads: CASSGGLGGSSGNTIYF. The CDR3 nucleotides are TGTGCCAGCAGCGGAGGTCTTGGGGGGAGCTCTGGAAACACCATATATTTT.